This TCR beta chain was obtained from a study of blood T cell repertoires in COVID-19. The method was immunoSEQ multiplex PCR; TCRdb's version includes in-frame clones alone and lacks a portion of them. The sample has 300,000 to 350,000 clones; 80% to 90% are singletons. Germline V gene lookup returns CDR1 MGHRA and CDR2 YSYEKL. With 5 bases clipped from V and 5 bases from J, the junction kept 9 bases outside the gene matches. The CDR3 spans 16 residues. The TCR originated in a man aged 25-45 years who had recovered from COVID-19. The sample taken for sequencing was PBMCs or T cells enriched from blood (not recorded which). The gene calls are TRBV4-1 and TRBJ2-7, with 13 bases matching TRBD2. The CDR3: CASSLTSGGPVHEQYF. The CDR3 region has the DNA TGCGCCAGCAGCTTGACTAGCGGGGGGCCGGTCCACGAGCAGTACTTC.